Following are 8 T cell receptor beta chains from one sample sequenced in a study of CXCR3-negative and CXCR3-positive naive CD8 T cells. General observations from the study: Naive CXCR3-positive cells had TRB CDR3s more hydrophobic than those of CXCR3-negative naive cells.

The TRB cDNA libraries were prepared by 5' RACE with UMI labels. TCRdb re-called the 5' RACE reads; every CDR3 protein appears as one record, without DNA. Seen in this sample are some 140,000 distinct CDR3 sequences; the ten most common clones hold about 0.48%. Their target antigens are unknown. Sequencing was done on a sample of naive CXCR3+ CD8+ T cells from blood. The sample's subset: CD45RO-CCR7+CD27+CD95- naive CD8+ T cells expressing CXCR3 (TNR3+). These TCRs come from a human donor in good health. Some clones in this sample may be carry-over from other donors' samples.

The CDR3 sequence is CASSLDAEREFADTQYF. V gene TRBV11-2 combines with J gene TRBJ2-3; TCRdb proposes TRBD2, but this gene call is untestable without DNA. Per the germline V gene, CDR1 is SGHAT and CDR2 is FQNNGV. The CDR3 is made up of 17 amino acids.

The chain carries TRBV7-6 and TRBJ2-7. Germline-derived CDR1 and CDR2 are SGHVS and FNYEAQ. The CDR3 consists of 12 residues. The CDR3 protein is CASSSKIYEQYF.

The V call is TRBV7-2, the J call TRBJ2-1; TCRdb names TRBD2, which stays unverified in the absence of DNA. The CDR3 totals 15 residues. Germline V gene lookup returns CDR1 SGHTA and CDR2 FQGNSA. The CDR3 loop is CASSSLAIVTHEQFF.

V and J are TRBV28 and TRBJ1-2. Per the germline V gene, CDR1 is MDHEN and CDR2 is SYDVKM. The CDR3 extends over 15 amino acids. CDR3 protein: CASSFAADLNYGYTF.

The genes are TRBV6-5 and TRBJ2-1. Per the germline V gene, CDR1 is MNHEY and CDR2 is SVGAGI. The CDR3 has 15 amino acids. The CDR3 protein is CASSLSGISYNEQFF.

V and J are TRBV28 and TRBJ2-7. The length of the CDR3 is 13 residues. Germline V lookup: CDR1 MDHEN, CDR2 SYDVKM. The CDR3 sequence: CASSSAGPYEQYF.

This chain links TRBV20-1 with TRBJ2-7; absent DNA, TCRdb's TRBD1 call cannot be checked. CDR1 and CDR2 from the germline V gene are DFQATT and SNEGSKA (reference sequence). The CDR3 totals 16 residues. The CDR3 reads CSARDDSGSVSYEQYF.

V and J are TRBV5-1 and TRBJ2-2; TCRdb designates TRBD1, a call that cannot be tested without DNA. Germline V gene lookup returns CDR1 SGHRS and CDR2 YFSETQ. This CDR3 region has 17 residues. This CDR3 reads CASSTSAGTGAGGELFF.